This entry features one T cell receptor (beta chain) sequence. The V end was cut by 4 bases, the J end by 6 bases, with 16 bases between. CDR1 and CDR2 from the germline V gene are MNHEY and SVGAGI. The CDR3 contains 14 residues. The data were taken from a study of control samples from healthy donors and cancer patients. TCRdb's table, derived via immunoSEQ multiplex PCR, lists solely in-frame clones and lacks some. The data show roughly 120,000 clones, approximately 88% seen once. The TCR was taken from a woman aged 60-70 years with lung cancer. This chain links TRBV6-5 with TRBJ2-7, with D perhaps TRBD2 (5 bases). The sequenced material came from PBMCs. The CDR3 DNA follows: TGTGCCAGCAGTTTGGGATGGGAAGGAGGCGAGCAGTACTTC. As protein: CASSLGWEGGEQYF.